This passage covers 12 T cell receptor beta chains from one sample sequenced in a study of blood T cell repertoires in COVID-19. The data were produced by immunoSEQ multiplex PCR, yet TCRdb's version contains in-frame clones alone and is incomplete. The profile shows a few hundred thousand clones, 85% of them singletons. The sequenced sample was PBMCs or T cells enriched from blood (not recorded which). The receptors come from a man aged 35 to 55 who had recovered from COVID-19.

This clone was recorded only once. The chain has TRBV2 and TRBJ2-1; 9 bases are a match to TRBD1. Germline-derived CDR1 and CDR2 are SNHLY and FYNNEI. J lost 6 bases, V lost 5 bases, and 8 bases had no gene match. CDR3 size: 15 residues. CDR3 DNA: TGTGCCAGCAGTCTCCGGGGACAGGGCGGCAATGAGCAGTTCTTC. Translated, it gives CASSLRGQGGNEQFF. Full variable domain (rest looked up from reference TRBV2 and TRBJ2-1): EPEVTQTPSHQVTQMGQEVILRCVPISNHLYFYWYRQILGQKVEFLVSFYNNEISEKSEIFDDQFSVERPDGSNFTLKIRSTKLEDSAMYFCASSLRGQGGNEQFFGPGTRLTVL.

This clone came up once. The chain employs TRBV5-4 and TRBJ1-2; a weak D match, TRBD1 (5 bases). The CDR3 contains 15 residues. Germline V lookup: CDR1 SGHNT, CDR2 YYREEE (reference sequence). Trimming took off 3 bases at V and 7 bases at J, with 19 bases between the two ends. In DNA, the CDR3 is TGTGCCAGCAGCTCGGACCCGGGGGATCTCGGTGGCTACACCTTC. This gives the protein CASSSDPGDLGGYTF. The entire variable domain, with the rest obtained from reference TRBV5-4 and TRBJ1-2, is as follows: ETGVTQSPTHLIKTRGQQVTLRCSSQSGHNTVSWYQQALGQGPQFIFQYYREEENGRGNFPPRFSGLQFPNYSSELNVNALELDDSALYLCASSSDPGDLGGYTFGSGTRLTVV.

This chain joins TRBV29-1 and TRBJ2-1; D is unresolved. The CDR3 runs to 15 residues. Per the germline V gene, CDR1 is SQVTM and CDR2 is ANQGSEA. V was clipped by 5 bases and J by 0 bases, with 14 bases between them. This CDR3 reads CSVTPETSSYNEQFF. The CDR3 bases are TGCAGCGTTACCCCAGAGACATCCTCCTACAATGAGCAGTTCTTC.

The chain is built from TRBV4-3 and TRBJ2-4, with 14 bases matching TRBD2. The CDR3 is 20 residues long. Germline V lookup: CDR1 LGHNA, CDR2 YSLEER. V shed 0 bases, J shed 0 bases, and the junction held 7 bases outside the gene matches. The CDR3 here is CASSQDARLAGGIAKNIQYF. In DNA form, the CDR3 reads TGCGCCAGCAGCCAAGATGCGCGACTAGCGGGAGGGATAGCCAAAAACATTCAGTACTTC.

The chain has TRBV7-9 and TRBJ2-1; 12 nucleotides line up with TRBD2. There are 18 residues in the CDR3. Germline lookup yields CDR1 SEHNR and CDR2 FQNEAQ (reference sequence). V lost 5 bases and J lost 9; bases outside the gene matches: 17. The CDR3 nucleotides are TGTGCCAGCAGCCCAGTGGGCCCTAGCGGGAGGGCCAACGGTGAGCAGTTCTTC. Amino acids: CASSPVGPSGRANGEQFF.

The rearrangement joins TRBV9 to TRBJ2-2, with TRBD2 matching 8 bases. The germline V gene has CDR1 SGDLS and CDR2 YYNGEE. V dropped 0 bases and J dropped 6; count of bases not matched to a gene: 7. The CDR3 is 16 amino acids. Here the CDR3 reads CASSVVASGYPGELFF. The CDR3 DNA reads TGTGCCAGCAGCGTAGTGGCTAGCGGGTATCCCGGGGAGCTGTTTTTT.

The table lists this clone with a count of one. For the CDR3, the DNA is TGTGCCAGCAGTCGGGACAAAAACTACGAGCAGTACTTC. Its protein product is CASSRDKNYEQYF. The chain is built from TRBV6-5 and TRBJ2-7, with D perhaps matching TRBD1 (6 bases). This CDR3 spans 13 amino acids. V was pared by 5 bases and J by 3 bases, with 11 bases between. CDR1 and CDR2 (germline): MNHEY, SVGAGI.

This clone has a handful of counts. The V gene is TRBV11-2, the J gene TRBJ2-5; a possible D gene is TRBD2 (6 bases). The ends were cut back, 0 bases at V and 5 bases at J, with 13 bases in the middle. This CDR3 has 15 residues. The V gene's germline CDR1 is SGHAT and CDR2 FQNNGV. CDR3 amino acids: CASSLEFGSGETQYF. CDR3 nucleotides: TGTGCCAGCAGCTTAGAGTTCGGGAGTGGCGAGACCCAGTACTTC.

The rearrangement joins TRBV18 to TRBJ2-1; 8 bases map to TRBD2. Germline CDR1 reads KGHSH; CDR2 reads LQKENI. This CDR3 spans 14 amino acids. V shed 3 bases and J 9 bases; nucleotides not matched to a gene: 7. CDR3 sequence reads: CASSPVTSVIEQFF. The CDR3 DNA reads TGTGCCAGCTCACCTGTGACTAGCGTCATTGAGCAGTTCTTC.

This clone was seen just once. J is TRBJ2-1 and V is TRBV30; 11 nucleotides align to TRBD2. The CDR3 consists of 14 residues. After removal of 4 bases from V and 9 bases from J, the junction contained 8 bases not matched to a gene. Germline CDR1 reads GTSNPN; CDR2 reads SVGIG (reference sequence). The CDR3 nucleotides read TGTGCCTGGATTAGCGGGAGGGCCTCGGGTGAGCAGTTCTTC. Translating gives CAWISGRASGEQFF.

This clone was observed a few times. J is TRBJ2-2 and V is TRBV2; D is uncertain. Trimming stripped 5 bases from V and 3 bases from J, with 4 bases between. Germline lookup yields CDR1 SNHLY and CDR2 FYNNEI. This CDR3 region has 12 residues. The CDR3 nucleotides are TGTGCCAGCAGTAAGCACACCGGGGAGCTGTTTTTT. This translates into CASSKHTGELFF. Variable domain in full (rest from reference TRBV2 and TRBJ2-2): EPEVTQTPSHQVTQMGQEVILRCVPISNHLYFYWYRQILGQKVEFLVSFYNNEISEKSEIFDDQFSVERPDGSNFTLKIRSTKLEDSAMYFCASSKHTGELFFGEGSRLTVL.

The V and J genes are TRBV5-4 and TRBJ2-2, with a tentative D call TRBD2 (6 bases). Germline V gene sequence: CDR1 SGHNT, CDR2 YYREEE (reference sequence). The CDR3 consists of 14 residues. V dropped 3 bases and J dropped 9 bases, with 15 bases sitting between them. CDR3 in DNA: TGTGCCAGCAGCTCCCGGGACTCCATCCGGGAGCTGTTTTTT. The encoded protein is CASSSRDSIRELFF.